This entry describes one T cell receptor (beta chain). As yet, its antigen is unknown. Profiling relied on immunoSEQ multiplex PCR, and the TCRdb table lists in-frame clones only, not all of them. Altogether tens of thousands of clones are present, roughly 73% being singletons, with the ten largest covering approximately 30%. The ends were cut back, 6 bases at V and 2 bases at J, with 44 bases in the middle. The length of the CDR3 is 24 residues. Per germline, CDR1 MDHEN and CDR2 SYDVKM. These data are taken from a study of vaccination effects on CD4 cells after COVID-19. Whole-study results and caveats: The study enrolled few convalescent patients and sampled no early post-infection timepoints.

Antigen-specific CD4+ T cells were expanded with viral peptide pools in the ViraFEST assay before sequencing. At the end of 9 to 11 days of culture, CD4+ T cells were isolated. Vaccinated participants had no history of SARS-CoV-2 infection and tested negative for nucleocapsid antibodies. A density of roughly 2 million PBMC per well was used; these cells were cultured with roughly 10 IU/ml IL-2 and roughly 10 ug/ml peptides. Half-medium replacement with IL-2 medium occurred on days 3 and 7. Sample: CD4+ T cells from PBMCs cultured with HCoV-OC43 spike peptides, taken before COVID-19 vaccination. Subset: HCoV-OC43 spike overlapping peptide pool stimulation. The chain joins TRBV28 to TRBJ2-7; the D gene is possibly TRBD2 (7 bases). The TCR originated in a human donor who received a COVID-19 vaccine. The CDR3 DNA follows: TGTGCCAGCAGCCTTAGGGCGGGGGCCCGTTTTTCCTCGCGGGGCCTGTGGGGAGCCTACGAGCAGTACTTC. Protein sequence: CASSLRAGARFSSRGLWGAYEQYF.